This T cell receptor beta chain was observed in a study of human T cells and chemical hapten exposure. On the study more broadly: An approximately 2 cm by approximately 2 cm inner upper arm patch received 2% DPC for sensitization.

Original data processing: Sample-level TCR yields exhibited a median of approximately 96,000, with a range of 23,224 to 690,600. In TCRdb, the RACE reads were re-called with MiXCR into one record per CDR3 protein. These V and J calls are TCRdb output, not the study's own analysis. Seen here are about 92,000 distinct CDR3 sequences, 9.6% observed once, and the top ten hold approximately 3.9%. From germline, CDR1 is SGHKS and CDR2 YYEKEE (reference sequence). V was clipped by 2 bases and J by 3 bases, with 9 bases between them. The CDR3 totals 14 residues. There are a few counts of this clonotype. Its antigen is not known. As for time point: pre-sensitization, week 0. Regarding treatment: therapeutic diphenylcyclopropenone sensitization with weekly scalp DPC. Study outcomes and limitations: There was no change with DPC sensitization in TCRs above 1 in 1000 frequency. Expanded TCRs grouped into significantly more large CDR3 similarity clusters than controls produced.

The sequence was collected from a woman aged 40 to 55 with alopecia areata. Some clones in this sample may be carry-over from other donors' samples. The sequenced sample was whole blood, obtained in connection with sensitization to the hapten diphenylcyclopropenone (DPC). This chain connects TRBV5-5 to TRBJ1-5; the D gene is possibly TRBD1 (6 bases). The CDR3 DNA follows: TGTGCCAGCAGCTTAGGACAGACCAATCAGCCCCAGCATTTT. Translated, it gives CASSLGQTNQPQHF.